This TCR beta chain stems from a study of blood T cell repertoires in COVID-19. At the level of the study: Samples taken during acute and convalescent COVID-19 were collected in the United States, Italy and Spain. T cells, B-cell-depleted T cells, or PBMCs supplied cDNA or gDNA.

Libraries were prepared by immunoSEQ multiplex PCR; TCRdb keeps only in-frame clonotypes and omits some of them. The sample lists 150,000 or so clones; about four fifths were seen once. To note about this clone: One junction end does not reproduce the germline sequence, and a read error may be involved.

The CDR3 contains 15 residues. Germline V lookup: CDR1 MNHNS, CDR2 SASEGT. V gene TRBV6-1 combines with J gene TRBJ2-7; 7 bases agree with TRBD1. This clonotype was sampled from a human donor with acute or convalescent COVID-19. The donor label of this sample is uncertain. Sequencing was done on a sample of peripheral blood. CDR3 amino acids: CASSETGARPYEQCF. CDR3 coding DNA: TGTGCCAGCAGTGAAACAGGGGCTAGGCCCTACGAGCAGTGCTTC.